This TCR beta chain was retrieved from a study of blood T cell repertoires in COVID-19. In the study overall: Sites across the United States, Italy and Spain contributed samples from acute and convalescent COVID-19.

The CDR3 is 18 amino acids. Germline V CDR1 and CDR2: SGDLS, YYNGEE. V gave up 0 bases and J gave up 3 bases, with 19 bases separating them. Seattle cases were enrolled at active infection and followed longitudinally. In the source study's methods: Amplification from reference gene primers served as the basis for estimated nucleated cell counts. Data came from immunoSEQ multiplex PCR; TCRdb stores just in-frame clones and leaves some out. The V and J calls and clone size are taken from that table; D and trimming were inferred from the DNA. This table holds about 200,000 clones, around 87% found once. The receptor's source is a woman in her 50s with COVID-19, enrolled during active disease. The chain employs TRBV9 and TRBJ1-3; D gene uncertain. Sequences were obtained from peripheral blood. The CDR3, as DNA: TGTGCCAGCAGCGTAGAACTTCGGGGAAAGGAGGGTGGAAACACCATATATTTT. This encodes CASSVELRGKEGGNTIYF.